This entry lists 32 T cell receptor beta chains sequenced from one sample in a study of PD-L1 blockade in urothelial cancer. Only in-frame clones appear in the TCRdb table, and some are missing; sequencing was by immunoSEQ multiplex PCR. The data show 30,000 to 45,000 clones, with 83% seen just once and about 15% held by the top ten. The sample in question was PBMCs, obtained around atezolizumab (anti-PD-L1) treatment. The receptor set was obtained from a man in his 60s with urothelial cancer.

The chain recombines TRBV28 with TRBJ2-7; D possibly corresponds to TRBD1 (5 bases). V lost 3 bases, J lost 4 bases, and 13 bases lay in between. The germline V gene has CDR1 MDHEN and CDR2 SYDVKM. CDR3 length: 14 residues. The CDR3 loop is CASSLPQGRYEQYF. The DNA of the CDR3 is TGTGCCAGCAGTTTGCCCCAGGGTAGGTACGAGCAGTACTTC.

This clone occurred once. The gene calls are TRBV6-6 and TRBJ1-1; TRBD1 agrees at 9 bases. V shed 6 bases and J 0 bases; nucleotides not matched to a gene: 5. This CDR3 has 15 amino acids. CDR1 MNHNY and CDR2 SVGAGI come from the germline V gene (reference sequence). The CDR3 DNA reads as TGTGCCAGCAGACTCGGACAGGGGATGAACACTGAAGCTTTCTTT. Encoded protein: CASRLGQGMNTEAFF.

The V and J genes are TRBV28 and TRBJ1-1; TRBD1 is a possible D gene (6 bases). V was clipped by 2 bases and J by 1 base, with 14 bases between them. The germline V gene encodes CDR1 MDHEN and CDR2 SYDVKM. CDR3 size: 16 residues. The CDR3 here is CASSLRQGIPNTEAFF. CDR3 nucleotide sequence: TGTGCCAGCAGTTTAAGGCAGGGGATACCGAACACTGAAGCTTTCTTT.

DNA for the CDR3: TGTGCCAGCAGTCCCAGATCAAGGGGTGGCAATGAGCAGTTCTTC. Translating gives CASSPRSRGGNEQFF. The chain employs TRBV6-5 and TRBJ2-1, with D perhaps TRBD1 (5 bases). This CDR3 contains 15 residues. Germline V gene data show CDR1 as MNHEY and CDR2 as SVGAGI. The germline V and J ends were trimmed by 5 bases and 6 bases, with 17 bases remaining between them.

The genes are TRBV10-3 and TRBJ1-6, with TRBD1 identical over 7 bases. This CDR3 contains 15 residues. V dropped 6 bases and J dropped 6; count of bases not matched to a gene: 8. Germline CDR1 reads ENHRY; CDR2 reads SYGVKD. The CDR3 protein is CAIRGSTGPNSPLHF. The DNA for the CDR3 is TGTGCCATCAGGGGATCGACAGGGCCTAATTCACCCCTCCACTTT.

The chain links TRBV29-1 to TRBJ2-6; D gene uncertain. V shed 0 bases and J shed 0 bases, with 6 bases lying between them. CDR1 is SQVTM and CDR2 is ANQGSEA in the germline V gene. This CDR3 is built from 15 residues. DNA for the CDR3: TGCAGCGTTGAAGATCAGAACTCTGGGGCCAACGTCCTGACTTTC. Translating it yields CSVEDQNSGANVLTF.

The chain joins TRBV5-1 to TRBJ2-6; a possible D gene is TRBD2 (6 bases). Deletions cut 1 base from V and 2 bases from J, with 7 bases between. The CDR3 covers 15 residues. In germline, CDR1 is SGHRS, CDR2 YFSETQ. The CDR3 protein is CASSLTGAGANVLTF. The DNA for the CDR3 is TGCGCCAGCAGCTTGACGGGGGCTGGGGCCAACGTCCTGACTTTC.

The V and J genes are TRBV7-2 and TRBJ2-2, with D perhaps TRBD1 (6 bases). V shed 1 base and J shed 3 bases, with 6 bases lying between them. The CDR3 extends over 14 amino acids. Germline CDR1 SGHTA, CDR2 FQGNSA. The CDR3 DNA reads as TGTGCCAGCAGCTTAGACAGGGACACCGGGGAGCTGTTTTTT. It specifies CASSLDRDTGELFF.

The table lists this clone with a few counts. The V gene is TRBV6-1, the J gene TRBJ1-2, with TRBD1 as a possible D gene (6 bases). Germline V gene lookup returns CDR1 MNHNS and CDR2 SASEGT. CDR3 length equals 13 residues. Trimming removed 7 bases at V and 8 bases at J, with 17 bases between. This chain's CDR3 is CASIRDRTGGYTF. CDR3 nucleotide sequence: TGTGCCAGCATTCGAGACAGGACCGGCGGCTACACCTTC.

V is TRBV14 and J is TRBJ1-3; D remains ambiguous. Germline V gene lookup returns CDR1 SGHDN and CDR2 FVKESK. Trimming removed 1 base at V and 2 bases at J, with 15 bases between. This CDR3 contains 17 residues. The CDR3 loop reads CASSQVGLNTPGNTIYF. The DNA for the CDR3 is TGTGCCAGCAGCCAAGTAGGACTCAATACTCCTGGAAACACCATATATTTT.

The rearrangement joins TRBV6-1 to TRBJ1-2, with D maybe TRBD1 (5 bases). Trimming cost V 4 bases and J 4 bases, with 10 bases left between them. From germline, CDR1 is MNHNS and CDR2 SASEGT. The CDR3 has 13 residues. The CDR3 loop reads CASSASGGYGYTF. CDR3 in DNA: TGTGCCAGCAGTGCGTCGGGGGGCTATGGCTACACCTTC.

The chain couples TRBV5-1 to TRBJ1-1, with 9 positions matching TRBD1. The CDR3 consists of 16 residues. The V gene's germline CDR1 is SGHRS and CDR2 YFSETQ. V shed 4 bases and J 2 bases; nucleotides not matched to a gene: 9. CDR3 residues: CASSIQQGAVNTEAFF. As DNA, the CDR3 is TGCGCCAGCAGCATCCAACAGGGGGCTGTAAACACTGAAGCTTTCTTT.

The chain uses TRBV7-2 and TRBJ2-6, with 12 bases fitting TRBD1. V was pared by 7 bases and J by 3 bases, with 10 bases of the junction left unmatched. This CDR3 spans 18 amino acids. CDR1 is SGHTA and CDR2 is FQGNSA in the germline V gene. In nucleotides, the CDR3 is TGTGCCAGCACCCGGCCGGGACAGGGGGCGGGTGGGGCCAACGTCCTGACTTTC. Its translation: CASTRPGQGAGGANVLTF.

V is TRBV5-5 and J is TRBJ2-4, with 9 positions matching TRBD1. CDR1 and CDR2 (germline): SGHKS, YYEKEE (reference sequence). Trimming cost V 3 bases and J 7 bases; bases outside gene matches: 2. The CDR3 loop spans 13 amino acids. CDR3 nucleotides: TGTGCCAGCAGCTACGACAGGGGGAACATTCAGTACTTC. Its translation is CASSYDRGNIQYF.

In this sample, this clone turned up a few times. The rearrangement links TRBV5-1 to TRBJ1-5; 9 bases agree with TRBD1. With 0 bases clipped from V and 6 bases from J, the junction kept 4 bases outside the gene matches. In germline, CDR1 is SGHRS, CDR2 YFSETQ. This CDR3 region has 15 residues. The CDR3 bases are TGCGCCAGCAGCTTGGGACAGGGGGTAGGTCAGCCCCAGCATTTT. It encodes CASSLGQGVGQPQHF. Full variable domain (outside the CDR3, taken from reference TRBV5-1 and TRBJ1-5): KAGVTQTPRYLIKTRGQQVTLSCSPISGHRSVSWYQQTPGQGLQFLFEYFSETQRNKGNFPGRFSGRQFSNSRSEMNVSTLELGDSALYLCASSLGQGVGQPQHFGDGTRLSIL.

The chain recombines TRBV19 with TRBJ1-2; 8 bases match TRBD1. Trimming at V came to 6 bases and at J to 6 bases, leaving 12 bases not matched to a gene. The CDR3 is 15 residues long. CDR1 is LNHDA, CDR2 SQIVND, per germline (reference sequence). CDR3 sequence reads: CASRDPNRGGNGYTF. The DNA for the CDR3 is TGTGCCAGTAGAGATCCGAACAGGGGGGGGAATGGCTACACCTTC.

This sequence joins TRBV9 and TRBJ2-1; TRBD2 matches 9 bases. V shed 0 bases and J 6 bases; nucleotides not matched to a gene: 19. This CDR3 contains 20 residues. Germline V gene data show CDR1 as SGDLS and CDR2 as YYNGEE. CDR3 DNA: TGTGCCAGCAGCGTAGAACCCCCCCCTCTAGCGGGGTCTCCCCGCAATGAGCAGTTCTTC. Encoded protein: CASSVEPPPLAGSPRNEQFF.

The chain combines TRBV4-2 with TRBJ2-1, with 7 bases fitting TRBD2. Germline lookup yields CDR1 LGHNA and CDR2 YNFKEQ. V dropped 1 base and J dropped 2; count of bases not matched to a gene: 5. This CDR3 is 16 amino acids long. The DNA of the CDR3 is TGTGCCAGCAGCCAAGGCGGCGGGGGAGCCTACAATGAGCAGTTCTTC. Translating gives CASSQGGGGAYNEQFF.

The V and J genes are TRBV6-1 and TRBJ2-5; 7 nucleotides line up with TRBD1. V was clipped by 4 bases and J by 5 bases; unmatched bases: 7. CDR1 and CDR2 from the germline V gene are MNHNS and SASEGT. The CDR3 totals 14 residues. The CDR3 DNA follows: TGTGCCAGCAGTGGGAGGACAGGTCGGGAGACCCAGTACTTC. Translation gives CASSGRTGRETQYF.

This clone was recorded only once. The chain joins TRBV5-1 to TRBJ2-7; D may be TRBD2 (5 bases). Between the trimmed V and J ends, which lost 0 bases and 1 base, there was a span of 8 bases. The CDR3 contains 14 residues. Per germline, CDR1 SGHRS and CDR2 YFSETQ. The CDR3 loop is CASSLARGSYEQYF. DNA for the CDR3: TGCGCCAGCAGCTTGGCCCGGGGTTCCTACGAGCAGTACTTC.

This sequence joins TRBV2 and TRBJ1-6, with D possibly being TRBD1 (6 bases). Germline CDR1 is SNHLY and CDR2 is FYNNEI. V gave up 4 bases and J gave up 10 bases, with 14 bases separating them. This CDR3 contains 14 residues. The CDR3 DNA sequence: TGTGCCAGCAGTGGACCCGGACAGCAATCACCCCTCCACTTT. Amino acids: CASSGPGQQSPLHF.

The CDR3 sequence is CASSYSQGSNQPQHF. CDR3 nucleotides: TGTGCCAGCAGTTACTCCCAGGGTAGCAATCAGCCCCAGCATTTT. The chain couples TRBV6-5 to TRBJ1-5; possibly TRBD1 for D (5 bases). Germline V gene data show CDR1 as MNHEY and CDR2 as SVGAGI. This CDR3 has 15 residues. V shed 0 bases and J shed 0 bases, with 6 bases lying between them.

The genes are TRBV19 and TRBJ1-5; the D is unclear. The V gene lost 8 bases and the J gene lost 6 bases, with 14 bases spanning the gap. Germline loops: CDR1 LNHDA, CDR2 SQIVND (reference sequence). This CDR3 region has 13 residues. CDR3 bases: TGTGCCAGTCAGACTCTCGATGGTCAGCCCCAGCATTTT. It translates to CASQTLDGQPQHF.

V is TRBV10-1 and J is TRBJ2-1; 11 bases match TRBD2. This CDR3 is built from 17 residues. V shed 0 bases and J 4 bases; nucleotides not matched to a gene: 5. Germline V CDR1 and CDR2: WNHNN, SYGVQD (reference sequence). The DNA for the CDR3 is TGCGCCAGCAGTGAGTCGCGACTAGCGGGACTTTACAATGAGCAGTTCTTC. It encodes CASSESRLAGLYNEQFF.

The chain employs TRBV25-1 and TRBJ2-7; TRBD2 agrees at 8 bases. The CDR3 sequence is 14 residues long. Losses at the gene ends were 6 bases for V and 4 bases for J; bases not matched to a gene: 8. The germline CDR1 and CDR2 sequences are MGHDK and SYGVNS. CDR3: CASREAGEGYEQYF. The CDR3 DNA reads TGTGCCAGCAGAGAAGCGGGAGAGGGGTACGAGCAGTACTTC.

The chain combines TRBV25-1 with TRBJ2-1; 9 nucleotides line up with TRBD1. Germline V lookup: CDR1 MGHDK, CDR2 SYGVNS. V was clipped by 2 bases and J by 9 bases; unmatched bases: 11. This CDR3 is 16 amino acids long. In nucleotides, the CDR3 is TGTGCCAGCAGTGAACCGCGGGGACAGGGAAGTAGTGAGCAGTTCTTC. The encoded protein is CASSEPRGQGSSEQFF.

The rearrangement uses TRBV12-5 and TRBJ1-1, with D perhaps matching TRBD1 (5 bases). With 4 bases removed from V and 0 bases from J, the gap between germline ends came to 12 bases. This CDR3 has 15 residues. Germline CDR1 and CDR2: LGHNT and FRNRAP. CDR3 residues: CASGSTVIMNTEAFF. CDR3 sequence (DNA): TGTGCTAGTGGTTCGACAGTCATCATGAACACTGAAGCTTTCTTT.

The chain has TRBV5-1 and TRBJ2-1; TRBD2 matches at 8 bases. Germline values: CDR1 SGHRS, CDR2 YFSETQ. Trimming cost V 2 bases and J 5 bases; bases outside gene matches: 12. This CDR3 region has 17 residues. The CDR3 nucleotides are TGCGCCAGCAGCTTAAGCGGGGGAGCCTCCCTCCACAATGAGCAGTTCTTC. Amino acid sequence: CASSLSGGASLHNEQFF.

The CDR3 DNA reads TGTGCCAGTAGTATTTATCTGTCTGATACGCAGTATTTT. Protein: CASSIYLSDTQYF. The V call is TRBV19, the J call TRBJ2-3; D is uncertain. The germline gives CDR1 LNHDA, CDR2 SQIVND (reference sequence). This CDR3 spans 13 amino acids. Trimming removed 3 bases at V and 6 bases at J, with 10 bases between.

J is TRBJ1-2 and V is TRBV5-1, with 7 bases fitting TRBD1. The CDR3 is 16 amino acids. Germline V gene lookup returns CDR1 SGHRS and CDR2 YFSETQ. The ends lost 0 bases at V and 5 bases at J; junction bases unmatched: 10. This CDR3 reads CASSLAAGQKKYGYTF. CDR3 nucleotide sequence: TGCGCCAGCAGCTTGGCCGCGGGACAGAAAAAATATGGCTACACCTTC.

The chain uses TRBV5-1 and TRBJ2-2; 7 nucleotides match TRBD1. J was trimmed by 7 bases and V by 0 bases; bases with no gene match: 9. From germline, CDR1 is SGHRS and CDR2 YFSETQ. This CDR3 is 16 amino acids long. The CDR3 sequence: CASSLDPTGSSGELFF. CDR3 nucleotides: TGCGCCAGCAGCTTGGATCCGACAGGGTCCAGCGGGGAGCTGTTTTTT.

The rearrangement uses TRBV6-5 and TRBJ2-1; D unclear. Trimming cost V 4 bases and J 6 bases, with 10 bases left between them. The CDR3 sequence is 13 residues long. Germline V lookup: CDR1 MNHEY, CDR2 SVGAGI. The CDR3 nucleotides are TGTGCCAGCAGTTCCACTTCGCTCAATGAGCAGTTCTTC. As protein: CASSSTSLNEQFF.